These 14 T cell receptor beta chains originate from one sample sequenced in a study of blood T cells in healthy people across ages. A J-beta primer mix and a sample-barcoded 5' primer were used in a second PCR of about 7 to 12 cycles. In TCRdb, the 5' RACE reads were re-called with MiXCR into one record per CDR3 protein. Of around 1,800,000 distinct CDR3 sequences in the sample, around 42% were seen once. The sample consisted of blood. The receptors stem from a human donor in good health.

This clonotype has just a few counts. The junction departs from the called germline gene at one end, perhaps through a read error. The J gene is TRBJ2-7, the V gene TRBV13; TRBD2 matches 14 bases. The CDR3 covers 15 residues. Germline-derived CDR1 and CDR2 are PRHDT and FYEKMQ (reference sequence). The CDR3 sequence is CASRRGLAGAYEQYF. As DNA, the CDR3 is TGCGCCAGCAGAAGGGGACTAGCGGGGGCCTACGAGCAGTACTTC.

This clonotype was counted between two and nine times. The chain couples TRBV4-1 to TRBJ1-1; perhaps TRBD1 as D (6 bases). The CDR3 is 14 amino acids. The germline CDR1 and CDR2 sequences are MGHRA and YSYEKL. Between the trimmed V and J ends, which lost 1 base and 7 bases, there was a span of 13 bases. The CDR3 spells CASSQVGGGGEAFF. In DNA form, the CDR3 reads TGCGCCAGCAGCCAAGTAGGAGGGGGGGGTGAAGCTTTCTTT.

This clonotype appeared a few times. J is TRBJ2-3 and V is TRBV12-3 or TRBV12-4, with D tentatively TRBD2 (6 bases). This CDR3 has 13 amino acids. V lost 5 bases and J 5 bases, leaving 11 bases between the germline ends. CDR3 residues: CASSQRGVDTQYF. DNA of the CDR3: TGTGCCAGCAGTCAACGCGGGGTAGATACGCAGTATTTT.

The rearrangement links TRBV5-1 to TRBJ2-1; 9 nucleotides match TRBD2. CDR1 is SGHRS, CDR2 YFSETQ, per germline. With V trimmed by 1 base and J by 3 bases, 11 bases remained unmatched. The CDR3 has 18 amino acids. The chain's CDR3 is CASSLLRTAGGYYNEQFF. CDR3 DNA sequence: TGCGCCAGCAGCTTGTTACGCACCGCGGGGGGGTACTACAATGAGCAGTTCTTC.

There are a few counts of this clonotype. The chain employs TRBV4-1 and TRBJ1-4; a weak D match, TRBD1 (5 bases). Germline loops: CDR1 MGHRA, CDR2 YSYEKL. The CDR3 sequence is 15 residues long. V was cut by 0 bases and J by 8 bases, with 13 bases left in between. The DNA of the CDR3 is TGCGCCAGCAGCCAAGACGGGGGAGGAGGCGAAAAACTGTTTTTT. Amino acids: CASSQDGGGGEKLFF.

CDR3 sequence reads: CASSYTGGSNTIYF. The CDR3 DNA reads TGTGCCAGCAGCTATACAGGGGGGTCCAACACCATATATTTT. The V gene is TRBV7-3, the J gene TRBJ1-3; 8 bases map to TRBD1. The V and J ends lost 4 bases and 7 bases, in that order; junction bases with no gene match: 6. The CDR3 consists of 14 residues. The V gene's germline CDR1 is SGHTA and CDR2 FQGTGA.

J is TRBJ2-7 and V is TRBV20-1, with D possibly matching TRBD2 (6 bases). The CDR3 loop spans 14 amino acids. Trimming shortened V by 4 bases and J by 3 bases, and 16 bases separated the two germline ends. Germline V gives CDR1 DFQATT, CDR2 SNEGSKA (reference sequence). The CDR3 is CSATFRRDGYEQYF. The CDR3 bases are TGCAGTGCTACCTTCAGGCGGGACGGCTACGAGCAGTACTTC.

This clonotype occurred many times. The chain couples TRBV2 to TRBJ2-1; TRBD2 aligns across 9 bases. Trimming removed 8 bases from V and 8 bases from J; junction bases left unmatched: 13. The CDR3 loop spans 15 amino acids. Looked up from germline, CDR1 is SNHLY and CDR2 is FYNNEI. For the CDR3, the DNA is TGTGCCAGCTCCCCCTGGGCTAGCGGGGATTATGAGCAGTTCTTC. It is translated as CASSPWASGDYEQFF.

The chain carries TRBV12-3 or TRBV12-4 and TRBJ2-1; TRBD2 agrees at 8 bases. V shed 3 bases and J 6 bases; nucleotides not matched to a gene: 13. The CDR3 runs 17 residues. The CDR3 reads CASSFNPGTREFNEQFF. CDR3 DNA: TGTGCCAGCAGTTTTAACCCCGGGACTAGGGAATTCAATGAGCAGTTCTTC.

This clonotype was detected only a few times. The rearrangement links TRBV29-1 to TRBJ2-7; D is perhaps TRBD1 (6 bases). The length of the CDR3 is 13 residues. Germline V lookup: CDR1 SQVTM, CDR2 ANQGSEA. V lost 6 bases, J lost 2 bases, and 14 bases lay in between. In DNA, the CDR3 is TGCAGCGTGACTCAGACAGGAGCCTACGAGCAGTACTTC. This gives the protein CSVTQTGAYEQYF.

This chain connects TRBV6-6 to TRBJ2-1; 8 bases map to TRBD1. The ends lost 0 bases at V and 6 bases at J; junction bases unmatched: 4. Germline-derived CDR1 and CDR2 are MNHNY and SVGAGI (reference sequence). The CDR3 covers 15 residues. The CDR3 DNA is TGTGCCAGCAGTTACTCCGGGACAGGATTCAATGAGCAGTTCTTC. Translating gives CASSYSGTGFNEQFF.

This rearrangement joins TRBV12-3 or TRBV12-4 to TRBJ1-5; a possible D gene is TRBD1 (5 bases). CDR3 length equals 13 residues. Trimming shortened V by 6 bases and J by 6 bases, and 12 bases separated the two germline ends. The CDR3 DNA follows: TGTGCCAGCAGCGTGACAGCGGGTCAGCCCCAGCATTTT. Protein: CASSVTAGQPQHF.

The chain recombines TRBV5-1 with TRBJ2-6; unclear D gene. CDR3 length equals 15 residues. V dropped 0 bases and J dropped 2 bases, with 6 bases sitting between them. Germline loops: CDR1 SGHRS, CDR2 YFSETQ. DNA of the CDR3: TGCGCCAGCAGCTTGGAAAAGGCTGGGGCCAACGTCCTGACTTTC. Translated, it gives CASSLEKAGANVLTF.

The chain links TRBV5-5 to TRBJ2-3; unclear D gene. Germline CDR1 SGHKS, CDR2 YYEKEE (reference sequence). The CDR3 has 20 amino acids. Trimming removed 6 bases at V and 2 bases at J, with 31 bases between. CDR3 bases: TGTGCCAGCACACACCCTTTTTGGTTGGGTGGAACCGATACCACAGATACGCAGTATTTT. This encodes CASTHPFWLGGTDTTDTQYF.